These 29 T cell receptor beta chains share one sample of origin, sequenced in a study of T-cell reconstitution after alpha-beta-depleted transplantation in children. As it was prepared, the TCRbeta library received unique molecular identifiers. TCRdb re-called the PCR reads through MiXCR, storing one row per CDR3 protein. The table shows about 900,000 distinct CDR3 sequences, with about 29% occurring only once. This material consisted of PBMCs, mostly from graft donor cells, taken 360 days after TCRalphabeta/CD19-depleted stem cell transplant. The source is a boy in the first two years of life who had a stem cell transplant for SCID, so the T cells may come from the graft donor.

The chain employs TRBV4-1 and TRBJ2-7; 10 bases agree with TRBD2. Germline V gene sequence: CDR1 MGHRA, CDR2 YSYEKL. This CDR3 has 17 amino acids. With V trimmed by 0 bases and J by 3 bases, 8 bases remained unmatched. The CDR3 protein is CASSQDVLAGAFYEQYF. The CDR3 DNA follows: TGCGCCAGCAGCCAAGATGTGCTAGCGGGGGCCTTCTACGAGCAGTACTTC.

The V call is TRBV20-1, the J call TRBJ2-7, with 9 bases matching TRBD1. V trimming: 3 bases; J trimming: 2 bases; junction bases outside the gene matches: 5. CDR3 length equals 14 residues. CDR1 is DFQATT and CDR2 is SNEGSKA in the germline V gene (reference sequence). The CDR3 DNA reads as TGCAGTGCTAGGGGGGGACAGGGCACCTACGAGCAGTACTTC. This sequence encodes CSARGGQGTYEQYF.

This clonotype turned up a few times. This chain uses TRBV6-2 or TRBV6-3 with TRBJ2-1; D uncertain. This CDR3 is 14 amino acids long. V dropped 5 bases and J dropped 4 bases, with 12 bases sitting between them. The V gene's germline CDR1 is MNHEY and CDR2 SVGEGT. The CDR3 is CASSPMSDYNEQFF. The CDR3 bases are TGTGCCAGCAGTCCTATGTCAGATTACAATGAGCAGTTCTTC.

This clonotype was picked up a small number of times. The chain employs TRBV5-1 and TRBJ1-1; D is unresolved. From germline, CDR1 is SGHRS and CDR2 YFSETQ. Deletions cut 0 bases from V and 0 bases from J, with 6 bases between. The CDR3 is 14 amino acids. The CDR3 here is CASSLDPLNTEAFF. CDR3 nucleotides: TGCGCCAGCAGCTTGGACCCTCTGAACACTGAAGCTTTCTTT.

The V and J genes are TRBV12-3 or TRBV12-4 and TRBJ2-5; the D is unclear. Trimming shortened V by 10 bases and J by 4 bases, and 1 base separated the two germline ends. The CDR3 has 8 residues. The CDR3 region has the DNA TGTGCCATAGAGACCCAGTACTTC. This codes for CAIETQYF.

The chain joins TRBV29-1 to TRBJ2-7; D is possibly TRBD1 or TRBD2 (5 bases each). The germline CDR1 and CDR2 sequences are SQVTM and ANQGSEA. Deletions cut 4 bases from V and 5 bases from J, with 12 bases between. The CDR3 totals 12 residues. The CDR3 loop is CSVAGTRNEQYF. The DNA of the CDR3 is TGCAGCGTTGCAGGGACCCGCAACGAGCAGTACTTC.

This clonotype was detected a few times. The chain employs TRBV12-3 or TRBV12-4 and TRBJ1-4; tentatively, D is TRBD1 (5 bases). This CDR3 comprises 12 residues. Trimming took 3 bases from V and 14 from J, leaving 13 bases between them. CDR3 nucleotides: TGTGCCAGCAGTTTCGGCAAACCAGGGCTGTTTTTT. Protein: CASSFGKPGLFF.

The chain uses TRBV29-1 and TRBJ1-6, with 11 bases fitting TRBD1. CDR3 length: 13 amino acids. V dropped 6 bases and J dropped 7; count of bases not matched to a gene: 2. Germline V gene sequence: CDR1 SQVTM, CDR2 ANQGSEA. The CDR3 protein is CSVGTGGNSPLHF. In nucleotides, the CDR3 is TGCAGCGTGGGGACAGGGGGGAATTCACCCCTCCACTTT.

The chain employs TRBV10-1 and TRBJ2-2; possible D gene TRBD2, 6 bases. The CDR3 consists of 14 residues. CDR1 is WNHNN and CDR2 is SYGVQD in the germline V gene (reference sequence). Trimming removed 2 bases from V and 4 bases from J, with 8 bases in between. DNA of the CDR3: TGCGCCAGCAGTGAGCGGGAGATCACCGGGGAGCTGTTTTTT. This gives the protein CASSEREITGELFF.

A word on this clonotype: One end of the junction is discordant with germline, which a read error may explain. DNA for the CDR3: TGTTCCAGCAGCTGGACAGGGGGAAGCAATCAGCCCCAGCATTTT. This codes for CSSSWTGGSNQPQHF. The chain carries TRBV7-2 and TRBJ1-5; TRBD1 agrees at 10 bases. The germline CDR1 and CDR2 sequences are SGHTA and FQGNSA. There are 15 residues in the CDR3. Full variable domain (outside the CDR3, taken from reference TRBV7-2 and TRBJ1-5): GAGVSQSPSNKVTEKGKDVELRCDPISGHTALYWYRQSLGQGLEFLIYFQGNSAPDKSGLPSDRFSAERTGGSVSTLTIQRTQQEDSAVYLCSSSWTGGSNQPQHFGDGTRLSIL.

The gene calls are TRBV16 and TRBJ2-7; D remains ambiguous. Trimming cost V 2 bases and J 6 bases, with 11 bases left between them. Germline CDR1 KGHSY, CDR2 FQNENV. The CDR3 covers 13 residues. The CDR3 sequence is CASSQGRRSEQYF. The CDR3 DNA reads TGTGCCAGCAGCCAAGGGCGGCGAAGCGAGCAGTACTTC.

This clonotype came up a few times. J is TRBJ2-7 and V is TRBV11-2; 13 bases are shared with TRBD2. CDR1 is SGHAT, CDR2 FQNNGV, per germline. V shed 4 bases, J shed 4 bases, and the junction held 7 bases outside the gene matches. This CDR3 comprises 16 residues. DNA of the CDR3: TGTGCCAGCAGCTACCCAATGACTAGCGGGAGGTACGAGCAGTACTTC. It translates to CASSYPMTSGRYEQYF.

This clonotype was counted between two and nine times. The V and J genes are TRBV20-1 and TRBJ2-1; 8 bases agree with TRBD2. Per the germline V gene, CDR1 is DFQATT and CDR2 is SNEGSKA (reference sequence). The J segment lost 5 bases and the V segment lost 1 base, leaving 10 bases of the junction unmatched. This CDR3 is built from 16 residues. The CDR3 loop is CSARASERGPNNEQFF. CDR3 nucleotide sequence: TGCAGTGCTAGAGCCTCAGAGCGGGGGCCGAACAATGAGCAGTTCTTC.

The gene calls are TRBV20-1 and TRBJ1-2; D is perhaps TRBD1 (5 bases). This CDR3 region has 14 residues. V was cut by 2 bases and J by 3 bases, with 13 bases left in between. Germline lookup yields CDR1 DFQATT and CDR2 SNEGSKA (reference sequence). CDR3 amino acids: CSARKPRVDYGYTF. The CDR3 DNA follows: TGCAGTGCTAGAAAACCCAGGGTTGACTATGGCTACACCTTC.

This chain joins TRBV7-9 and TRBJ2-3, with D uncertain. The CDR3 runs 13 residues. The germline V and J ends were trimmed by 6 bases and 2 bases, with 9 bases remaining between them. The germline V gene encodes CDR1 SEHNR and CDR2 FQNEAQ (reference sequence). The CDR3, as DNA: TGTGCCAGCAGGGGCACAAACACAGATACGCAGTATTTT. This translates into CASRGTNTDTQYF.

V usage is TRBV20-1 and J usage is TRBJ1-5, with D possibly TRBD1 on 5 matching bases. In germline, CDR1 is DFQATT, CDR2 SNEGSKA (reference sequence). This CDR3 is 15 amino acids long. V lost 0 bases, J lost 2 bases, and 11 bases lay in between. The CDR3 DNA sequence: TGCAGTGCTAGAGAGGGGGGTATTGGCAATCAGCCCCAGCATTTT. Amino acid sequence: CSAREGGIGNQPQHF.

V and J are TRBV7-3 and TRBJ2-7; D might be TRBD2 (5 bases). The CDR3 is made up of 14 amino acids. V lost 4 bases and J lost 4, with 14 bases in between. Germline V gene sequence: CDR1 SGHTA, CDR2 FQGTGA. This chain's CDR3 is CASSSYPGSYEQYF. CDR3 nucleotide sequence: TGTGCCAGCAGCTCATATCCGGGATCTTACGAGCAGTACTTC.

In this sample, this clonotype turned up a few times. This chain joins TRBV5-1 and TRBJ1-1; a weak D match, TRBD1 (5 bases). This CDR3 comprises 15 residues. Trimming left V 0 bases short and J 0 bases short, with 9 bases between. In germline, CDR1 is SGHRS, CDR2 YFSETQ. CDR3 region: CASSLGWGVNTEAFF. As DNA, the CDR3 is TGCGCCAGCAGCTTGGGTTGGGGGGTGAACACTGAAGCTTTCTTT.

In this sample, this clonotype turned up a few times. CDR3 amino acids: CSASLGRLVTDTQYF. The CDR3 DNA is TGCAGTGCTAGCCTCGGACGGCTTGTCACAGATACGCAGTATTTT. The V gene is TRBV20-1, the J gene TRBJ2-3, with D unclear. V dropped 3 bases and J dropped 2 bases, with 15 bases sitting between them. This CDR3 comprises 15 residues. The germline V gene encodes CDR1 DFQATT and CDR2 SNEGSKA (reference sequence).

This clonotype was counted only a few times. The chain recombines TRBV29-1 with TRBJ1-1, with D hard to call. V lost 5 bases, J lost 1 base, and 17 bases lay in between. Germline lookup yields CDR1 SQVTM and CDR2 ANQGSEA. The CDR3 contains 15 residues. CDR3 DNA: TGCAGCGTTCCAGCGTGGGGAGGGTCGAACACTGAAGCTTTCTTT. This codes for CSVPAWGGSNTEAFF.

In this sample, this clonotype turned up a few times. The chain has TRBV28 and TRBJ2-1; D possibly matches TRBD1 or TRBD2 (5 bases each). From germline, CDR1 is MDHEN and CDR2 SYDVKM. Trimming stripped 3 bases from V and 4 bases from J, with 13 bases between. This CDR3 is 15 amino acids long. The CDR3 loop reads CASSLEAAGYNEQFF. The CDR3 nucleotides are TGTGCCAGCAGTTTGGAGGCGGCAGGGTACAATGAGCAGTTCTTC.

The rearrangement joins TRBV12-3 or TRBV12-4 to TRBJ2-1; 9 nucleotides line up with TRBD2. Trimming cost V 2 bases and J 10 bases; bases outside gene matches: 15. The CDR3 extends over 17 amino acids. The CDR3 reads CASSLIGKAGGQGEQFF. The CDR3 DNA sequence: TGTGCCAGCAGTTTAATTGGGAAGGCGGGGGGGCAAGGAGAGCAGTTCTTC.

V usage is TRBV2 and J usage is TRBJ2-3; TRBD1 matches at 7 bases. Germline V gives CDR1 SNHLY, CDR2 FYNNEI. The CDR3 loop spans 16 amino acids. Trimming cost V 4 bases and J 0 bases; bases outside gene matches: 7. This CDR3 reads CASSGDPTGSTDTQYF. The CDR3 coding sequence is TGTGCCAGCAGTGGGGATCCGACAGGGAGCACAGATACGCAGTATTTT.

This rearrangement joins TRBV4-1 to TRBJ2-2; D uncertain. Germline V gene data show CDR1 as MGHRA and CDR2 as YSYEKL. The CDR3 totals 15 residues. Trimming removed 3 bases from V and 0 bases from J, with 8 bases in between. The DNA of the CDR3 is TGCGCCAGCAGCCAGGCGAACGCGAACACCGGGGAGCTGTTTTTT. This sequence encodes CASSQANANTGELFF.

This chain connects TRBV7-6 to TRBJ2-1, with TRBD2 identical over 10 bases. This CDR3 comprises 16 residues. Germline V gives CDR1 SGHVS, CDR2 FNYEAQ. V gave up 1 base and J gave up 2 bases; unmatched junction bases: 2. CDR3 nucleotide sequence: TGTGCCAGCAGCTTAGATCTAGCGGGGGCCTACAATGAGCAGTTCTTC. Translated, it gives CASSLDLAGAYNEQFF.

This clonotype was found a few times. V usage is TRBV20-1 and J usage is TRBJ1-5, with TRBD1 matching over 8 bases. After removal of 0 bases from V and 7 bases from J, the junction contained 2 bases not matched to a gene. CDR3 length: 13 residues. Germline CDR1 and CDR2: DFQATT and SNEGSKA (reference sequence). CDR3 DNA sequence: TGCAGTGCTAGAGACAGGGGGCGACAGCCCCAGCATTTT. Translation gives CSARDRGRQPQHF.

This chain uses TRBV7-7 with TRBJ2-4; 9 nucleotides align to TRBD1. Germline CDR1 reads SSHAT; CDR2 reads FNYEAQ (reference sequence). Germline trimming cut 7 bases from V and 3 bases from J; bases unmatched to any gene: 7. CDR3 length: 15 residues. The CDR3 region has the DNA TGTGCCAGCACCGGGACAGGGATTGGCAAAAACATTCAGTACTTC. It specifies CASTGTGIGKNIQYF. The whole variable domain, filled in from reference TRBV7-7 and TRBJ2-4, reads GAGVSQSPRYKVTKRGQDVTLRCDPISSHATLYWYQQALGQGPEFLTYFNYEAQPDKSGLPSDRFSAERPEGSISTLTIQRTEQRDSAMYRCASTGTGIGKNIQYFGAGTRLSVL.

The sample holds a few counts of this clonotype. This chain connects TRBV24-1 to TRBJ2-3; the D gene is possibly TRBD1 (6 bases). Germline lookup yields CDR1 KGHDR and CDR2 SFDVKD. This CDR3 is 16 amino acids long. Trimming shortened V by 1 base and J by 2 bases, and 12 bases separated the two germline ends. CDR3 sequence reads: CATSDFEDRNTDTQYF. CDR3 bases: TGTGCCACCAGTGATTTTGAGGACAGAAACACAGATACGCAGTATTTT.

The V gene is TRBV7-9, the J gene TRBJ1-2, with no clear D. CDR3 size: 12 residues. Looked up from germline, CDR1 is SEHNR and CDR2 is FQNEAQ (reference sequence). CDR3: CVGSREQYGYTF. CDR3 coding DNA: TGTGTCGGCAGCCGAGAGCAGTATGGCTACACCTTC.